The clone carrying this T cell receptor beta chain appeared a single time. Assay used: immunoSEQ multiplex PCR; TCRdb lists only in-frame clones, some missing. The profile covers around 320,000 clones, with 90% appearing a single time and almost 4% taken by the ten largest. The sample originates from a study of blood T cell repertoires in COVID-19. The CDR3 is 15 residues long. Trimming cost V 6 bases and J 7 bases, with 19 bases left between them. Germline CDR1 is MNHEY and CDR2 is SVGAGI. The sequence was obtained from a woman under 40 who had been exposed to COVID-19. The V gene is TRBV6-5, the J gene TRBJ1-5, with TRBD1 as a possible D gene (5 bases). Sequencing was done on a sample of PBMCs or T cells enriched from blood (not recorded which). The CDR3 region has the DNA TGTGCCAGCAGCCACCTTATCAGGGATGGGCAGCCCCAGCATTTT. It encodes CASSHLIRDGQPQHF.